This paragraph reports one T cell receptor (beta chain). Its antigen is still unknown. Germline assignment: CDR1 MNHEY and CDR2 SVGAGI. This CDR3 is built from 14 residues. The V gene lost 6 bases and the J gene lost 4 bases, with 15 bases spanning the gap. The record originates from a study of cytomegalovirus exposure and HLA in healthy donors. As for the study in general: One earlier analysis, a look at 180 million or so T cells, found about 110 million unique TCR beta sequences. Broader study findings: Common viral pathogens (according to a later analysis) appeared linked to several of the most significant clusters. Compared with the approximately 680-donor mean, an Asian-associated ancestry cluster reportedly had fewer N-insertions, according to a later analysis.

PCR amplification relied on 60 Vbeta primers (plus 13 Jbeta primers). Produced via immunoSEQ multiplex PCR; TCRdb's table is partial and in-frame only. This table holds around 90,000 clones, about two thirds found once. Sample: PBMCs. The chain is built from TRBV6-5 and TRBJ1-1; D is perhaps TRBD1 (6 bases). The TCR sequence derives from a woman between 25 and 40 years old in good health and CMV-seropositive. The CDR3 region has the DNA TGTGCCAGCAGGCCTACAGGGTCAGGCACTGAAGCTTTCTTT. Amino acids: CASRPTGSGTEAFF.